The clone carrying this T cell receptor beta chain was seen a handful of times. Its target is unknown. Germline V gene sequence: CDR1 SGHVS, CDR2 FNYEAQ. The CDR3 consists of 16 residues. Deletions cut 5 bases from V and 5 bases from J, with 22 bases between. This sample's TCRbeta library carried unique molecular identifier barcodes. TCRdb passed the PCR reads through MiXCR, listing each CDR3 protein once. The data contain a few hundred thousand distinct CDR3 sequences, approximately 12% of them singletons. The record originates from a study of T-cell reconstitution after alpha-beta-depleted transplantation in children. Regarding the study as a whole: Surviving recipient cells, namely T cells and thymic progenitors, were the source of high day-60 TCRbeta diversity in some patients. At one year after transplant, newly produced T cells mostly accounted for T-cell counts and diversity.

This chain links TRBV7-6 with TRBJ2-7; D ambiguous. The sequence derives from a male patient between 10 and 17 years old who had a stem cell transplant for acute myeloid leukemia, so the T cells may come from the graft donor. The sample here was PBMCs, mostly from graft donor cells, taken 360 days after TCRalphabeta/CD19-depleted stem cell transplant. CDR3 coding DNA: TGTGCCAGCAGCGCGCCGACGCTCCCCACCCTCCACGAGCAGTACTTC. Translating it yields CASSAPTLPTLHEQYF.